One and the same sample provided the 31 T cell receptor beta chains below, sequenced in a study of blood T cell repertoires in COVID-19. Libraries were prepared by immunoSEQ multiplex PCR; TCRdb keeps only in-frame clonotypes and omits some of them. The top ten hold roughly 3.5% of the sample, which has 200,000 to 250,000 clones, roughly four fifths seen once. Material for sequencing was PBMCs or T cells enriched from blood (not recorded which). Source of these receptors: a woman aged 55 to 70 who had recovered from COVID-19.

The CDR3 DNA reads as TGTGCCAGCAGTCCGTTGGGAGGGACTGAAGCTTTCTTT. It is translated as CASSPLGGTEAFF. The chain joins TRBV27 to TRBJ1-1, with D uncertain. The germline gives CDR1 MNHEY, CDR2 SMNVEV (reference sequence). The CDR3 is made up of 13 amino acids. Trimming pared 5 bases from V and 5 bases from J, leaving 12 bases between.

The V gene is TRBV2, the J gene TRBJ1-4, with D tentatively TRBD1 (6 bases). CDR3 length: 12 amino acids. Germline CDR1 is SNHLY and CDR2 is FYNNEI. Trimming took 7 bases from V and 3 from J, leaving 6 bases between them. The CDR3 coding sequence is TGTGCCAGCAACAGGGCTAATGAAAAACTGTTTTTT. Translated, it gives CASNRANEKLFF.

The J gene is TRBJ1-4, the V gene TRBV9, with 7 bases lining up with TRBD1. The germline V gene has CDR1 SGDLS and CDR2 YYNGEE. After removal of 4 bases from V and 0 bases from J, the junction contained 3 bases not matched to a gene. This CDR3 has 15 amino acids. The CDR3 nucleotides read TGTGCCAGCAGCCCCACAGGGGCAACTAATGAAAAACTGTTTTTT. Amino acid sequence: CASSPTGATNEKLFF.

The chain recombines TRBV7-8 with TRBJ1-2; D not resolved. The ends were cut back, 5 bases at V and 8 bases at J, with 12 bases in the middle. The CDR3 covers 12 residues. Germline CDR1 and CDR2: SGHVS and FQNEAQ. The chain's CDR3 is CASSPPQQGYTF. The CDR3 DNA follows: TGTGCCAGCAGCCCCCCGCAACAGGGCTACACCTTC.

The J gene is TRBJ1-1, the V gene TRBV9; D call uncertain. This CDR3 region has 15 residues. Trimming left V 4 bases short and J 0 bases short, with 13 bases between. Looked up from germline, CDR1 is SGDLS and CDR2 is YYNGEE. CDR3: CASSPYKTVNTEAFF. Here the CDR3 DNA reads TGTGCCAGCAGCCCCTATAAGACTGTGAACACTGAAGCTTTCTTT.

This rearrangement joins TRBV5-4 to TRBJ2-3; tentatively, D is TRBD2 (5 bases). Germline values: CDR1 SGHNT, CDR2 YYREEE (reference sequence). The CDR3 consists of 15 residues. Trimming took off 5 bases at V and 0 bases at J, with 13 bases between the two ends. The CDR3 DNA is TGTGCCAGCAGAAGAGGGCCTTTCAGCACAGATACGCAGTATTTT. Encoded protein: CASRRGPFSTDTQYF.

This chain connects TRBV6-5 to TRBJ1-6, with 7 positions matching TRBD1. Germline lookup yields CDR1 MNHEY and CDR2 SVGAGI. This CDR3 comprises 15 residues. The V and J ends lost 7 bases and 5 bases, in that order; junction bases with no gene match: 8. The DNA of the CDR3 is TGTGCCAGCACCTCAGGGGGGTCCCATAATTCACCCCTCCACTTT. This encodes CASTSGGSHNSPLHF.

The chain employs TRBV19 and TRBJ1-3; the D gene is possibly TRBD1 (6 bases). With 0 bases removed from V and 0 bases from J, the gap between germline ends came to 6 bases. There are 15 residues in the CDR3. Germline CDR1 is LNHDA and CDR2 is SQIVND (reference sequence). The CDR3 here is CASSIEDSSGNTIYF. CDR3 bases: TGTGCCAGTAGTATAGAGGACAGCTCTGGAAACACCATATATTTT.

The rearrangement joins TRBV27 to TRBJ2-2; tentatively, D is TRBD2 (5 bases). Between the trimmed V and J ends, which lost 2 bases and 4 bases, there was a span of 5 bases. In germline, CDR1 is MNHEY, CDR2 SMNVEV (reference sequence). The CDR3 spans 13 residues. The CDR3 here is CASSLGSTGELFF. In nucleotides, the CDR3 is TGTGCCAGCAGTTTAGGGAGCACCGGGGAGCTGTTTTTT.

The rearrangement joins TRBV27 to TRBJ2-1; a possible D gene is TRBD1 (7 bases). V was cut by 8 bases and J by 0 bases, with 11 bases left in between. CDR1 and CDR2 (germline): MNHEY, SMNVEV (reference sequence). This CDR3 has 14 residues. The CDR3 sequence: CASGRGASYNEQFF. Written as DNA, the CDR3 is TGTGCCAGCGGCAGGGGGGCCTCCTACAATGAGCAGTTCTTC.

This rearrangement joins TRBV7-6 to TRBJ1-1; perhaps TRBD1 as D (5 bases). V gave up 1 base and J gave up 3 bases, with 9 bases separating them. The CDR3 runs to 14 residues. Germline CDR1 reads SGHVS; CDR2 reads FNYEAQ. In nucleotides, the CDR3 is TGTGCCAGCAGCTTAGGGGCAGGGTACACTGAAGCTTTCTTT. Translated, it gives CASSLGAGYTEAFF.

The chain combines TRBV7-9 with TRBJ1-4; weak D call: TRBD1 (6 bases). Germline-derived CDR1 and CDR2 are SEHNR and FQNEAQ (reference sequence). This CDR3 comprises 17 residues. V was trimmed by 3 bases and J by 6 bases, leaving 20 bases between them. The DNA of the CDR3 is TGTGCCAGCAGCTTTACTGTGGGGCGGGGGCTGGATGAAAAACTGTTTTTT. The encoded protein is CASSFTVGRGLDEKLFF.

This clone was recorded a few times. The chain joins TRBV18 to TRBJ2-7; TRBD2 aligns across 11 bases. J gave up 1 base and V 3 bases, and 14 bases lay outside the gene matches. The CDR3 loop spans 19 amino acids. Germline V gives CDR1 KGHSH, CDR2 LQKENI. The CDR3 is CASSPKKGLAAPLSYEQYF. The DNA for the CDR3 is TGTGCCAGCTCACCTAAAAAGGGACTAGCGGCCCCTTTATCCTACGAGCAGTACTTC.

This clone showed up just a few times. This chain joins TRBV6-4 and TRBJ2-3; 9 bases agree with TRBD1. Germline V lookup: CDR1 MRHNA, CDR2 SNTAGT. V trimming: 3 bases; J trimming: 5 bases; junction bases outside the gene matches: 6. The CDR3 covers 15 residues. The CDR3 sequence: CASSDGETGGDTQYF. CDR3 bases: TGTGCCAGCAGTGATGGAGAGACAGGGGGAGATACGCAGTATTTT.

The V call is TRBV11-3, the J call TRBJ2-1; 12 bases match TRBD1. CDR1 is SGHNT, CDR2 YENEEA, per germline. This CDR3 spans 18 amino acids. Losses at the gene ends were 5 bases for V and 0 bases for J; bases not matched to a gene: 8. CDR3 DNA sequence: TGTGCCAGCAGCAACCGGGACAGGGGGCCCTTCTCCTACAATGAGCAGTTCTTC. It yields the protein CASSNRDRGPFSYNEQFF.

This sequence joins TRBV27 and TRBJ2-5, with 11 bases that match TRBD1. The J segment lost 5 bases and the V segment lost 5 bases, leaving 4 bases of the junction unmatched. The CDR3 totals 14 residues. Germline assignment: CDR1 MNHEY and CDR2 SMNVEV (reference sequence). The CDR3 sequence is CASSHGQGAETQYF. The CDR3 DNA follows: TGTGCCAGCAGTCACGGACAGGGGGCGGAGACCCAGTACTTC.

This clone was seen only once. The V gene is TRBV11-2, the J gene TRBJ1-1; D unresolved. The CDR3 length is 13 residues. V was shortened by 0 bases and J by 3 bases, with 5 bases between the two germline ends. The germline V gene has CDR1 SGHAT and CDR2 FQNNGV. The CDR3: CASSLDEYTEAFF. CDR3 coding DNA: TGTGCCAGCAGCTTAGACGAGTACACTGAAGCTTTCTTT.

This chain uses TRBV11-2 with TRBJ1-3; 7 nucleotides line up with TRBD1. J lost 0 bases, V lost 5 bases, and 10 bases had no gene match. The CDR3 consists of 17 residues. Germline V CDR1 and CDR2: SGHAT, FQNNGV. The DNA for the CDR3 is TGTGCCAGCAGCCCCTCGACAGGGACCCTCTCTGGAAACACCATATATTTT. Translated, it gives CASSPSTGTLSGNTIYF.

This clone was picked up a small number of times. This chain links TRBV6-5 with TRBJ2-1; 8 nucleotides match TRBD2. CDR1 is MNHEY, CDR2 SVGAGI, per germline. J lost 4 bases, V lost 2 bases, and 7 bases had no gene match. There are 16 residues in the CDR3. CDR3 in DNA: TGTGCCAGCAGTTACGGAGCGGGAGCTAATTACAATGAGCAGTTCTTC. Protein product: CASSYGAGANYNEQFF.

As for this clone: Additional DNA sequences in this sample encode the identical CDR3. The V call is TRBV5-5, the J call TRBJ1-4; 10 nucleotides match TRBD1. Trimming cost V 0 bases and J 3 bases; bases outside gene matches: 2. Germline assignment: CDR1 SGHKS and CDR2 YYEKEE (reference sequence). The CDR3 covers 16 residues. CDR3: CASSLGDRGPNEKLFF. The DNA for the CDR3 is TGTGCCAGCAGCTTGGGGGACAGGGGCCCTAATGAAAAACTGTTTTTT.

This chain links TRBV29-1 with TRBJ2-5; the match to TRBD1 covers 7 bases. The CDR3 is made up of 14 amino acids. J lost 1 base, V lost 3 bases, and 5 bases had no gene match. Looked up from germline, CDR1 is SQVTM and CDR2 is ANQGSEA. The CDR3 DNA sequence: TGCAGCGTTGATGGGCGGACAGGCCAAGAGACCCAGTACTTC. Translated, it gives CSVDGRTGQETQYF.

The CDR3 DNA follows: TGTGCCAGCAGCTGGATGACAGGGATCCGGACTAGCGGGAGGTATGAGCAGTTCTTC. This gives the protein CASSWMTGIRTSGRYEQFF. The chain joins TRBV13 to TRBJ2-1; 14 bases line up with TRBD2. The germline V gene has CDR1 PRHDT and CDR2 FYEKMQ (reference sequence). The V and J ends lost 4 bases and 8 bases, in that order; junction bases with no gene match: 16. The CDR3 spans 19 residues.

V and J are TRBV7-9 and TRBJ1-6; TRBD1 agrees at 9 bases. J lost 6 bases, V lost 5 bases, and 2 bases had no gene match. CDR1 is SEHNR and CDR2 is FQNEAQ in the germline V gene (reference sequence). This CDR3 region has 14 residues. CDR3 sequence (DNA): TGTGCCAGCAGCATGGGACAGGGTAATTCACCCCTCCACTTT. Translated, it gives CASSMGQGNSPLHF.

This clone occurred a few times. The V and J genes are TRBV11-2 and TRBJ2-2, with D tentatively TRBD1 (6 bases). This CDR3 region has 16 residues. Germline V lookup: CDR1 SGHAT, CDR2 FQNNGV. V lost 3 bases and J lost 1, with 12 bases in between. The CDR3, as DNA: TGTGCCAGCAGCTTCGCCGGGACACTGAACACCGGGGAGCTGTTTTTT. Amino acid sequence: CASSFAGTLNTGELFF.

This sequence joins TRBV9 and TRBJ2-2; D call uncertain. Trimming shortened V by 1 base and J by 0 bases, and 10 bases separated the two germline ends. From germline, CDR1 is SGDLS and CDR2 YYNGEE. CDR3 length: 16 amino acids. Here the CDR3 DNA reads TGTGCCAGCAGCGTAACGGGTCGAGCGAACACCGGGGAGCTGTTTTTT. It translates to CASSVTGRANTGELFF.

The chain joins TRBV12-5 to TRBJ2-5; 11 nucleotides line up with TRBD2. The trim removed 5 bases at V and 7 bases at J, leaving 3 bases unmatched. In germline, CDR1 is LGHNT, CDR2 FRNRAP. This CDR3 comprises 13 residues. CDR3: CASGAGTSGTQYF. The CDR3 coding sequence is TGTGCTAGTGGTGCCGGGACTAGCGGGACCCAGTACTTC.

This clone has only a few counts. This chain's CDR3 is CASKPGLTSRVLEGYTF. The CDR3, as DNA: TGTGCCAGCAAGCCGGGACTGACGTCTAGGGTCTTGGAAGGCTACACCTTC. The genes are TRBV9 and TRBJ1-2, with D possibly matching TRBD1 (5 bases). This CDR3 has 17 residues. Looked up from germline, CDR1 is SGDLS and CDR2 is YYNGEE. Trimming took 6 bases from V and 8 from J, leaving 29 bases between them.

The rearrangement joins TRBV30 to TRBJ2-7; TRBD2 aligns across 9 bases. This CDR3 has 14 amino acids. The V gene's germline CDR1 is GTSNPN and CDR2 SVGIG (reference sequence). J was trimmed by 5 bases and V by 1 base; bases with no gene match: 6. CDR3 nucleotide sequence: TGTGCCTGGAGTGAAGGACTAGCGTCCCACGAGCAGTACTTC. It specifies CAWSEGLASHEQYF.

At least ten counts were recorded for this clone. DNA for the CDR3: TGTGCCAGCAGAAACTCGGGACAGAACAATTCACCCCTCCACTTT. This encodes CASRNSGQNNSPLHF. V usage is TRBV6-5 and J usage is TRBJ1-6; TRBD1 matches 7 bases. The CDR3 spans 15 residues. Germline V lookup: CDR1 MNHEY, CDR2 SVGAGI. V shed 6 bases, J shed 7 bases, and the junction held 9 bases outside the gene matches.

This clone was detected only once. The chain couples TRBV7-2 to TRBJ2-2; weak D call: TRBD2 (6 bases). Germline V gene lookup returns CDR1 SGHTA and CDR2 FQGNSA. The CDR3 has 15 residues. Trimming took off 2 bases at V and 4 bases at J, with 11 bases between the two ends. The CDR3 DNA sequence: TGTGCCAGCAGCTTATCCCGGGGGACCACCGGGGAGCTGTTTTTT. Its translation is CASSLSRGTTGELFF.

The gene calls are TRBV7-3 and TRBJ2-4; D perhaps matches TRBD2 (5 bases). This CDR3 is 15 amino acids long. The germline CDR1 and CDR2 sequences are SGHTA and FQGTGA. V lost 5 bases, J lost 5 bases, and 16 bases lay in between. The CDR3 bases are TGTGCCAGCAGCCCCGGACTCCCGCCCGAAAACATTCAGTACTTC. This codes for CASSPGLPPENIQYF.